Included here is one TCR beta chain sequence, with context. The antigen remains unidentified. Data came from immunoSEQ multiplex PCR; TCRdb stores just in-frame clones and leaves some out. Among roughly 30,000 clones listed, about 68% were seen once. The data are from a study of vaccination effects on CD4 cells after COVID-19. Study-level information: Early samples were taken at day +14, late at days +241, +227, +161.

Following 10 days of culture, CD4+ T cells were isolated. Confirmation by PCR established that the person had SARS-CoV-2 infection between March and December 2020. The participants, recipients of two vaccine doses, got either BNT162b2 or mRNA-1273. It was on days 3 and 7 that half the medium was replaced with IL-2 medium. Study-wide findings and caveats: Marked clonal contraction was seen in infection- and vaccine-induced clones late after vaccination.

The V segment lost 6 bases and the J segment 6 bases; nucleotides outside the gene matches: 11. The CDR3 runs 15 residues. Germline V lookup: CDR1 MRHNA, CDR2 SNTAGT. The clonotype originates from a human donor who had a prior SARS-CoV-2 infection. The source was CD4+ T cells from PBMCs cultured without peptide, collected after COVID-19 vaccination. The gene calls are TRBV6-4 and TRBJ2-3; 8 nucleotides agree with TRBD2. CDR3 nucleotides: TGTGCCAGCAGCGACCGGGGACTAGTATCTGATACGCAGTATTTT. Its protein is CASSDRGLVSDTQYF.